The rows below give T cell receptor beta chains drawn from one sample of a study of a mutant IDH1 vaccine in newly diagnosed glioma. Libraries were prepared by immunoSEQ multiplex PCR; TCRdb keeps only in-frame clonotypes and omits some of them. This table holds 40,000 to 45,000 clones, around 85% found once. These receptors lack a known antigen. The input for sequencing was PBMCs, taken from a glioma patient whose treatment included an IDH1 peptide vaccine. All receptors derive from a woman aged 18-29 years with glioma. Some clones in this sample may be carry-over from other donors' samples. The CDR3 runs from the conserved cysteine through the conserved F or W. The D gene is left open where the match is weak. Clone size is given for some rows only: seen once, a few or many times, or a class if the clone is expanded.

d_call j_call clone_size v_call cdr3_nt cdr3_aa
- TRBJ1-2 - TRBV9 TGTGCCAGCAGCTCCGGAGGGGCAGATCCTGTCTATGGCTACACCTTC CASSSGGADPVYGYTF
TRBD1 TRBJ2-7 - TRBV9 TGTGCCAGCAGTAGAGGGACAGGGGCCACCTACGAGCAGTACTTC CASSRGTGATYEQYF
TRBD1 TRBJ1-2 - TRBV27 TGTGCCAGCAGTTTCGGACAGGGATATAACTATGGCTACACCTTC CASSFGQGYNYGYTF
TRBD1 TRBJ1-4 - TRBV4-1 TGCGCCAGCAGCCCGCGACAGGGGGCTAATGAAAAACTGTTTTTT CASSPRQGANEKLFF
- TRBJ2-3 - TRBV27 TGTGCCAGCAGGACCCTACCTACTCGCACAGATACGCAGTATTTT CASRTLPTRTDTQYF
TRBD2 TRBJ2-7 - TRBV27 TGTGCCAGCGCTCCTCGGGGGGGGCATGGGCAGTACTTC CASAPRGGHGQYF
TRBD2 TRBJ2-3 - TRBV6-4 TGTGCCAGCAGTGACGAGGCGGGGGGGCCTTCAGATACGCAGTATTTT CASSDEAGGPSDTQYF
TRBD2 TRBJ2-7 - TRBV7-9 TGTGCCAGCAGCCCCGGGACTAGCGGGTTGGTACAGCAGTACTTC CASSPGTSGLVQQYF
- TRBJ2-7 - TRBV28 TGTGCCAGCAGTTTATTTACGGCAACCGCCTACGAGCAGTACTTC CASSLFTATAYEQYF
- TRBJ2-7 - TRBV2 TGTGCCAGCAGTGATTCTAGGGGGGCGGGCGAGCAGTACTTC CASSDSRGAGEQYF
- TRBJ1-3 - TRBV18 TGTGCCAGCTCCTCCACGGCGGCTGGAAACACCATATATTTT CASSSTAAGNTIYF
TRBD2 TRBJ2-2 - TRBV5-4 TGTGCCAGCAGCTCGGGACTAGCGGCGAACACCGGGGAGCTGTTTTTT CASSSGLAANTGELFF
- TRBJ2-3 once TRBV19 TGTGCCACCACGGAGGGTATGACAGATACGCAGTATTTT CATTEGMTDTQYF
- TRBJ2-2 - TRBV9 TGTGCCAGCACCTATAAGGGCGGGCGAGACACCGGGGAGCTGTTTTTT CASTYKGGRDTGELFF
TRBD1 TRBJ1-2 - TRBV29-1 TGCAGCGTCAAAAAACAGGGGAATTCGGGCTACACCTTC CSVKKQGNSGYTF
- TRBJ1-3 - TRBV5-1 TGCGCCAGCAGTCCGGGACTTACCGTGTTGCGCGGAAACACCATATATTTT CASSPGLTVLRGNTIYF
- TRBJ1-2 - TRBV6-1 TGTGCCAGCAAGAGGGAATCCGAGGGGGGCTACACCTTC CASKRESEGGYTF
- TRBJ1-1 few TRBV18 TGTGCCAGCTCACCAGCGCCGGGAATGCACACTGAAGCTTTCTTT CASSPAPGMHTEAFF
- TRBJ1-3 - TRBV5-4 TGTGCCAGCAGCGCAACAGGGTACTCTGGAAACACCATATATTTT CASSATGYSGNTIYF
- TRBJ1-2 - TRBV19 TGTGCCAGTAGCCTGGGGGGCCGGAGAGGCTACACCTTC CASSLGGRRGYTF
TRBD1 TRBJ1-5 - TRBV7-8 TGTGCCAGCAGCAAAACCGACAGGGTCCAAAATCAGCCCCAGCATTTT CASSKTDRVQNQPQHF
TRBD1 TRBJ1-3 once TRBV5-1 TGCGCCAGCAGCGCGGGACAGGCCATATATTTT CASSAGQAIYF
TRBD1 TRBJ1-3 - TRBV5-6 TGTGCCAGCAGCGGGGGACAGGGAGCGTACGGTAGCTCTGGAAACACCATATATTTT CASSGGQGAYGSSGNTIYF
- TRBJ2-5 - TRBV5-1 TGCGCCAGCAGCTCGGGCCATACGGAAGAGACCCAGTACTTC CASSSGHTEETQYF
- TRBJ2-2 - TRBV6-5 TGTGCCTCTGTCCAGGATCACACCGGGGAGCTGTTTTTT CASVQDHTGELFF
- TRBJ1-6 - TRBV5-1 TGCGCCAGCAGCTTACAGGGCGCCCAAAGGAGGTCACCCCTCCACTTT CASSLQGAQRRSPLHF
TRBD1 TRBJ1-2 - TRBV27 TGTGCCAGCAGTTTATCTGGGACAGGGGCTGGCTACACCTTC CASSLSGTGAGYTF
- TRBJ1-2 - TRBV12-5 TGTGCTAGTGGCCCCAACAGGGAGAAGTCGAGAGCTAACTATGGCTACACCTTC CASGPNREKSRANYGYTF
TRBD1 TRBJ1-1 - TRBV6-5 TGTGCCAGCAGCCGACAGGGCTCGGGGACTGAAGCTTTCTTT CASSRQGSGTEAFF
- TRBJ1-1 - TRBV2 TGTGCCAGCAGTCTCCGGGAGAACACTGAAGCTTTCTTT CASSLRENTEAFF
- TRBJ1-6 once TRBV6-5 TGTGCCAGCAGTTACTCGCGCTCACCCCTCCACTTT CASSYSRSPLHF